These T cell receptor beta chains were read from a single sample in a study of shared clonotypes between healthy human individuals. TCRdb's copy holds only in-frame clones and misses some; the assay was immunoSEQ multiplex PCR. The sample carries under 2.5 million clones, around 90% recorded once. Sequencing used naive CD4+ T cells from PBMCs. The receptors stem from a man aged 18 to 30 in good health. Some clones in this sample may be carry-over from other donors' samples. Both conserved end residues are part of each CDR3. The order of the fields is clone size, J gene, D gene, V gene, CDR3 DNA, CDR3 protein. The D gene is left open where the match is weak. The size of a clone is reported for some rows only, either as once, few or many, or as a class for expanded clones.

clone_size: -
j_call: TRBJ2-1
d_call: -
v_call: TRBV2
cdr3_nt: TGTGCCAGCAGTGAAGCGCGGCCAGTATACAATGAGCAGTTCTTC
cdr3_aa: CASSEARPVYNEQFF

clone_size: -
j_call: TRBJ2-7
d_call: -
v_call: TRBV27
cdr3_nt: TGTGCCAGCAGCAGCTCCTACGAGCAGTACTTC
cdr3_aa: CASSSSYEQYF

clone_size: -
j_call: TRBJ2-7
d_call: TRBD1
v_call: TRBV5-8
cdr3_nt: TGTGCCAGCAGCCGCTCGGACAGGGGTTACGAGCAGTACTTC
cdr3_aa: CASSRSDRGYEQYF

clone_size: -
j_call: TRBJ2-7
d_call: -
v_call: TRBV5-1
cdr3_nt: TGCGCCAGCAGCTTGGCCGCGGGCGAGCAGTACTTC
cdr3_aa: CASSLAAGEQYF

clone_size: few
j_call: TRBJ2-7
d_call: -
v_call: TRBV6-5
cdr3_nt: TGTGCCAGCAGTTACTGGGGTACGTCCTACGAGCAGTACTTC
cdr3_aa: CASSYWGTSYEQYF

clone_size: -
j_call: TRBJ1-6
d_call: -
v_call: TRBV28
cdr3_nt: TGTGCCAGCAGTTTGAATTCACCCCTCCACTTT
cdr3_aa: CASSLNSPLHF

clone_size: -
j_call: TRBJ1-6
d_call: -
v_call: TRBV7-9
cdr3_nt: TGTGCCAGCAGCCCTCACCTAGCAGGATCACCCCTCCACTTT
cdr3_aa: CASSPHLAGSPLHF

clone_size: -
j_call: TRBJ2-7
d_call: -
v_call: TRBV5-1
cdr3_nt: TGCGCCAGCAGCTTGTCGGGGACCTACGAGCAGTACTTC
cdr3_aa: CASSLSGTYEQYF

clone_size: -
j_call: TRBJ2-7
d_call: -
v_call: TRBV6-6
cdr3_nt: TGTGCCAGCAGTTTACAGGGCCACGAGCAGTACTTC
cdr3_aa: CASSLQGHEQYF

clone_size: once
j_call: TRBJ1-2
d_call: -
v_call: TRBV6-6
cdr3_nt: TGTGCCAGCAGTTACGGTGGGGGGGGCTACACCTTC
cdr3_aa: CASSYGGGGYTF

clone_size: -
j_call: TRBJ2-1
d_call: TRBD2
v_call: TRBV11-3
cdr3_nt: TGTGCCAGCAGCTTAGATAGCGGGACCGACAATGAGCAGTTCTTC
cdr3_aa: CASSLDSGTDNEQFF

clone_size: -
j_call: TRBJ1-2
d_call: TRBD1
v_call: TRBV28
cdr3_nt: TGTGCCAGCAGTTTATCGGGACAGGCTCAGGGCTATGGCTACACCTTC
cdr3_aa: CASSLSGQAQGYGYTF

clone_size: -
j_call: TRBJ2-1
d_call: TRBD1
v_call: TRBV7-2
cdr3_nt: TGTGCCAGCAGCTCGTGGACAGGCCCGAGGGGGTCCTACAATGAGCAGTTCTTC
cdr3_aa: CASSSWTGPRGSYNEQFF

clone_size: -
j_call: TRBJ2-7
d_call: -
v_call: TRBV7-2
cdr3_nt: TGTGCCAGCAGCTCGACCCGAGTGGTGTCCTACGAGCAGTACTTC
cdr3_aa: CASSSTRVVSYEQYF

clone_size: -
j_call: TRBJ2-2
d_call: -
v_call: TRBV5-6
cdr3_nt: TGTGCCAGCAGCTTCGGCTTTGACACCGGGGAGCTGTTTTTT
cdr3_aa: CASSFGFDTGELFF

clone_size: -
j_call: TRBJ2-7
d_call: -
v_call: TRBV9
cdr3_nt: TGTGCCAGCAGCGCAACGAGTATTTCCTACGAGCAGTACTTC
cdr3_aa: CASSATSISYEQYF

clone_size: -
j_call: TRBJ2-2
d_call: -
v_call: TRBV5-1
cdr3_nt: TGCGCCAGCAGCTTGGATGTCGATACCGGGGAGCTGTTTTTT
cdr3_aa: CASSLDVDTGELFF

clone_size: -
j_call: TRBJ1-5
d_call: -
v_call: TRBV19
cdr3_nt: TGTGCCAGTAGTCAAGCCCGAGCCCCCAATCAGCCCCAGCATTTT
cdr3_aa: CASSQARAPNQPQHF

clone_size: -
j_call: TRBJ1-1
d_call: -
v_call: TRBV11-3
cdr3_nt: TGTGCCAGCAGCTTAGGGGTCAACACTGAAGCTTTCTTT
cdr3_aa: CASSLGVNTEAFF

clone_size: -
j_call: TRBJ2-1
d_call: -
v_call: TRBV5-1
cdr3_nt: TGCGCCAGCAGCGAGGGGGGGCTCTCCTACAATGAGCAGTTCTTC
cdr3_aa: CASSEGGLSYNEQFF

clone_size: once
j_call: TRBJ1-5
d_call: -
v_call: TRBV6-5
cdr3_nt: TGTGCCAGCAGGGCCTTTGGAGGCAATCAGCCCCAGCATTTT
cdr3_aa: CASRAFGGNQPQHF

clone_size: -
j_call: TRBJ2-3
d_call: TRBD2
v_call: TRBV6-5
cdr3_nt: TGTGCCAGCAGTTGGAGCGGGAGGGCCACAGATACGCAGTATTTT
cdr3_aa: CASSWSGRATDTQYF

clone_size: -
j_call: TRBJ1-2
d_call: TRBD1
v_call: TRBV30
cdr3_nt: TGTGCCTGGCAAGGGACAGTCCCTGGCTACACCTTC
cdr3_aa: CAWQGTVPGYTF

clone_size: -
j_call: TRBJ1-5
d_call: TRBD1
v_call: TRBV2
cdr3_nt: TGTGCCAGCAGTGAAGGGCAGGGGGGCCAGCCCCAGCATTTT
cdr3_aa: CASSEGQGGQPQHF

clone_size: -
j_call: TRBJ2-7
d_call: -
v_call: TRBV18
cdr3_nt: TGTGCCAGCTCACCAGGGACCCTGGGCTACGAGCAGTACTTC
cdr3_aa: CASSPGTLGYEQYF

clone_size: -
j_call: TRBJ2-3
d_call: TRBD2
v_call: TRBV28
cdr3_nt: TGTGCCAGCGGGACTAGCGGAGTCTACACAGATACGCAGTATTTT
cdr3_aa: CASGTSGVYTDTQYF

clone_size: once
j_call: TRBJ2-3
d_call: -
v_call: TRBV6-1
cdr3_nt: TGTGCCAGCAGTGACGTGGGCGGCTCCACAGATACGCAGTATTTT
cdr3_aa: CASSDVGGSTDTQYF

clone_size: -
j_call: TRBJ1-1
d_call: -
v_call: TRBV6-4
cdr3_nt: TGTGCCAGCGTTCATCCGGGGCACAGAATGAACACTGAAGCTTTCTTT
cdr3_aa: CASVHPGHRMNTEAFF

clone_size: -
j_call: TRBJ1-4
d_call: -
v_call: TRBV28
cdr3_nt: TGTGCCAGCAGCGACGGTGGGCAGAAGAATGAAAAACTGTTTTTT
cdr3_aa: CASSDGGQKNEKLFF

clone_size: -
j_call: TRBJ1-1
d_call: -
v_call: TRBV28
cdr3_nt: TGTGCCAGCAGTTCCTGGGGTCAACGAGGGGCTGAAGCTTTCTTT
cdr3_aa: CASSSWGQRGAEAFF

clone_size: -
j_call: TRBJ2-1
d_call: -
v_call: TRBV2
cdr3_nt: TGTGCCAGCAGTGAAAGGGGCAGGGACGTCAAGCAGTTCTTC
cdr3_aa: CASSERGRDVKQFF

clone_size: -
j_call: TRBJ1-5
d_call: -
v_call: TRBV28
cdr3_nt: TGTGCGGGCAGCAAAAACGGCAATCAGCCCCAGCATTTT
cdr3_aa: CAGSKNGNQPQHF

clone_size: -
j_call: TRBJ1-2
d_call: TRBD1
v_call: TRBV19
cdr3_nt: TGTGCCAGTAGCGCCCCCGGGACAGGGGCTACCCAACGCTATGGCTACACCTTC
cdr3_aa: CASSAPGTGATQRYGYTF

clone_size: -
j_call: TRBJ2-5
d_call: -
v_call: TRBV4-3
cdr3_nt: TGCGCCAGCAGCCAAGATCTTGCCCGCGAGACCCAGTACTTC
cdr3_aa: CASSQDLARETQYF

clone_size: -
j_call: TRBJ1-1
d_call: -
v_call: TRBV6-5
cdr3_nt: TGTGCCAGCAGCCCAGGACAGCACAACACTGAAGCTTTCTTT
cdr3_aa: CASSPGQHNTEAFF

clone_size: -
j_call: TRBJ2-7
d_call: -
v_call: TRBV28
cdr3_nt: TGTGCCAGCAGTTTATTTATAACTCTGGAGGGAGTCTCCTACGAGCAGTACTTC
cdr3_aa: CASSLFITLEGVSYEQYF

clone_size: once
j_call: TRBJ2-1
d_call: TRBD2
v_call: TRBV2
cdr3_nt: TGTGCCAGCAATAGCGGGAGGTTCGGTGAGCAGTTCTTC
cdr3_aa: CASNSGRFGEQFF

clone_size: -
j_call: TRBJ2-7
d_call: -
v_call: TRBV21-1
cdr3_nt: TGTGCCAGCAGCAAAGATTCAAAGTGGCGCGACAGCTCCTACGAGCAGTACTTC
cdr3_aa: CASSKDSKWRDSSYEQYF

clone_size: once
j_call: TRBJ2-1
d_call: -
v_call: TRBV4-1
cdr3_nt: TGCGCCAGCCGGGATTACAATGAGCAGTTCTTC
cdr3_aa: CASRDYNEQFF

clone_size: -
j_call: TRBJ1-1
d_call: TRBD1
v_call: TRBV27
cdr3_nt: TGTGCCAGCAGTTTAAGACAGGGACCTATGAACACTGAAGCTTTCTTT
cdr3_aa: CASSLRQGPMNTEAFF

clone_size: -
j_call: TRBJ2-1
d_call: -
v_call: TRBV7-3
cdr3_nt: TGTGCCAGCAGCCCCAGTAGCACGGGAGTCAGCGAGCAGTTCTTC
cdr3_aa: CASSPSSTGVSEQFF

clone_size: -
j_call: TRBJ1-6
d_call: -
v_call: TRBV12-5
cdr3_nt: TGTGCTAGTGGTCTGGGGGATTCACCCCTCCACTTT
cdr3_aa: CASGLGDSPLHF

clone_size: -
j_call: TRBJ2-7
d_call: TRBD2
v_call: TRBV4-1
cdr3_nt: TGCGCCAGCAGCCAGAATCTAGCGGGAGCCTACGAGCAGTACTTC
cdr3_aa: CASSQNLAGAYEQYF

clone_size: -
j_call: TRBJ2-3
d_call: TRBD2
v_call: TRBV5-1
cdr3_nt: TGCGCCAGCGAACCGGGACTAGCGGGAGTCACAGATACGCAGTATTTT
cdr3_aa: CASEPGLAGVTDTQYF